The table lists the clone carrying this T cell receptor beta chain with a few counts. What it binds is unknown. Trimming cost V 5 bases and J 10 bases, with 15 bases left between them. Germline CDR1 MNHNS, CDR2 SASEGT. The CDR3 length is 14 residues. Patients were aged 18 to 65, had disease duration under 2 months, and had newly diagnosed hyperthyroidism. The data belong to a study of T cells in Graves' hyperthyroidism and ophthalmopathy. Template material for amplifying TCR beta CDR3 regions consisted of RNA transcripts. Using the HTBI primer set, a first-round RT-PCR was run on the TCR CDR3. TCRdb re-called the multiplex PCR reads through MiXCR, storing one row per CDR3 protein. This table holds under 450,000 distinct CDR3 sequences, about 14% found once. The study, taken as a whole, reports: Among thyroid clonotypes expanded above 0.001, most also appeared in blood.

The rearrangement joins TRBV6-1 to TRBJ1-6, with no clear D. The source of this sequence is a young man with Graves' hyperthyroidism that later progressed to Graves' ophthalmopathy. The sample comprised blood. The CDR3 reads CASSSRAIGSPLHF. CDR3 nucleotide sequence: TGTGCCAGCAGTTCGCGGGCCATTGGCTCACCCCTCCACTTT.